Presented here are 25 T cell receptor beta chains from one specimen sequenced in a study of T cells expressing NK-cell markers. TCRdb processed the 5' RACE reads again and assigns one entry to each CDR3 protein, with no DNA. The table for this sample gives 400,000 to 550,000 distinct CDR3 sequences. Sequencing was performed on blood T cells: a sorted CD56 or NKG2C T cell subset, CD4+ or CD8+ T cells, or bulk PBMC T cells (not recorded which). The source of these receptors is a woman between 18 and 70 years old in good health.

This chain links TRBV19 with TRBJ2-1; with no DNA, the TCRdb D assignment of TRBD2 cannot be verified. Germline V CDR1 and CDR2: LNHDA, SQIVND (reference sequence). This CDR3 is built from 15 residues. CDR3 sequence reads: CASSIGGPGGYEQFF.

The genes are TRBV29-1 and TRBJ2-3; TCRdb calls TRBD2, which cannot be checked without DNA. Germline CDR1 and CDR2: SQVTM and ANQGSEA. The CDR3 covers 13 residues. This CDR3 reads CSVERTATDTQYF.

V usage is TRBV9 and J usage is TRBJ2-3. This CDR3 contains 13 residues. The germline V gene has CDR1 SGDLS and CDR2 YYNGEE. The CDR3 region is CASSTTSADTQYF. The entire variable domain, with the rest obtained from reference TRBV9 and TRBJ2-3, is as follows: DSGVTQTPKHLITATGQRVTLRCSPRSGDLSVYWYQQSLDQGLQFLIQYYNGEERAKGNILERFSAQQFPDLHSELNLSSLELGDSALYFCASSTTSADTQYFGPGTRLTVL.

The chain links TRBV5-4 to TRBJ2-2; checking the TCRdb D call of TRBD2 is not possible without DNA. The CDR3 runs 18 residues. Per the germline V gene, CDR1 is SGHNT and CDR2 is YYREEE (reference sequence). The CDR3 region is CASSGGLAGGANTGELFF.

The chain links TRBV15 to TRBJ2-1; TCRdb returns TRBD1, unconfirmable since there is no DNA. The V gene's germline CDR1 is LNHNV and CDR2 YYDKDF (reference sequence). The CDR3 has 16 residues. The CDR3 sequence: CATSRSTGTGNNEQFF.

V is TRBV6-2 or TRBV6-3 and J is TRBJ2-1; the D call of TRBD1 rests on TCRdb alone, since no DNA is present to check it. The CDR3 is made up of 11 amino acids. Looked up from germline, CDR1 is MNHEY and CDR2 is SVGEGT. The CDR3 protein is CASSPWDKQFF.

J is TRBJ2-3 and V is TRBV4-3; the TCRdb D gene call, TRBD1, has no DNA to confirm it. The CDR3 runs to 17 residues. Germline-derived CDR1 and CDR2 are LGHNA and YSLEER. This CDR3 is CASSQDSSGTSTDTQYF.

The V call is TRBV7-2, the J call TRBJ1-5; TCRdb names TRBD1, which stays unverified in the absence of DNA. The CDR3 has 18 residues. The germline CDR1 and CDR2 sequences are SGHTA and FQGNSA. This chain's CDR3 is CASSLAGSRGYSNQPQHF.

The chain recombines TRBV4-2 with TRBJ2-7; lacking DNA, the TRBD1 call made by TCRdb goes unchecked. Germline loops: CDR1 LGHNA, CDR2 YNFKEQ. The CDR3 runs 17 residues. The CDR3 region is CASSQAGKGQGGYEQYF.

CDR3 residues: CAISVEDSTWREQYF. The chain has TRBV10-3 and TRBJ2-7; absent DNA, TCRdb's TRBD1 call cannot be checked. CDR1 and CDR2 from the germline V gene are ENHRY and SYGVKD. This CDR3 contains 15 residues.

The CDR3 sequence is CASTRRRLNTEAFF. J is TRBJ1-1 and V is TRBV5-6. The CDR3 runs to 14 residues. Germline CDR1 is SGHDT and CDR2 is YYEEEE.

The chain couples TRBV10-3 to TRBJ2-7; TCRdb indicates TRBD1, and absent DNA this call remains unverified. From germline, CDR1 is ENHRY and CDR2 SYGVKD. The CDR3 covers 13 residues. The CDR3 sequence is CAISALGGYEQYF.

The chain employs TRBV5-5 and TRBJ2-7; the D call from TCRdb, TRBD1, cannot be confirmed without DNA. Germline-derived CDR1 and CDR2 are SGHKS and YYEKEE (reference sequence). CDR3 length: 14 residues. CDR3: CASSRQQGSYEQYF. Supplemented by reference TRBV5-5 and TRBJ2-7, the full variable domain reads DAGVTQSPTHLIKTRGQQVTLRCSPISGHKSVSWYQQVLGQGPQFIFQYYEKEERGRGNFPDRFSARQFPNYSSELNVNALLLGDSALYLCASSRQQGSYEQYFGPGTRLTVT.

The rearrangement links TRBV15 to TRBJ2-6. The CDR3 is 16 residues long. Germline V gives CDR1 LNHNV, CDR2 YYDKDF (reference sequence). The CDR3 loop reads CATSRRPTTGANVLTF.

The V gene is TRBV30, the J gene TRBJ1-2; TCRdb selects TRBD1, and the lack of DNA leaves this call unchecked. The germline CDR1 and CDR2 sequences are GTSNPN and SVGIG (reference sequence). The CDR3 length is 13 residues. CDR3 in amino acids: CACTTGALYGYTF. The variable domain in full, completed from reference TRBV30 and TRBJ1-2, reads SQTIHQWPATLVQPVGSPLSLECTVEGTSNPNLYWYRQAAGRGLQLLFYSVGIGQISSEVPQNLSASRPQDRQFILSSKKLLLSDSGFYLCACTTGALYGYTFGSGTRLTVV.

The gene calls are TRBV29-1 and TRBJ2-2. The germline CDR1 and CDR2 sequences are SQVTM and ANQGSEA. The CDR3 has 12 amino acids. The CDR3 sequence is CSANMHTGELFF.

J is TRBJ2-5 and V is TRBV20-1; TCRdb reports TRBD2, a call that lacks DNA to check it against. This CDR3 is built from 16 residues. CDR1 is DFQATT, CDR2 SNEGSKA, per germline (reference sequence). The CDR3 sequence is CSARGRASGGRETQYF.

The chain couples TRBV6-5 to TRBJ2-5. In germline, CDR1 is MNHEY, CDR2 SVGAGI. CDR3 length: 14 residues. Here the CDR3 reads CASSSHGYLETQYF.

V gene TRBV12-3 or TRBV12-4 combines with J gene TRBJ2-3; no DNA is available, so the TRBD1 call from TCRdb remains unchecked. The CDR3 length is 17 residues. CDR3 protein: CASSLGILPPITDTQYF.

The rearrangement uses TRBV4-3 and TRBJ1-3. This CDR3 comprises 13 residues. The V gene's germline CDR1 is LGHNA and CDR2 YSLEER. The CDR3 region is CASSSGAGNTIYF.

The chain combines TRBV18 with TRBJ2-1. CDR1 is KGHSH, CDR2 LQKENI, per germline. CDR3 length equals 13 residues. CDR3 sequence reads: CASSPPVLNEQFF.

V usage is TRBV29-1 and J usage is TRBJ1-3. The CDR3 is made up of 11 amino acids. Germline V gene data show CDR1 as SQVTM and CDR2 as ANQGSEA. CDR3 sequence: CSVWSGNTIYF.

V usage is TRBV20-1 and J usage is TRBJ2-5; there is no DNA to check the TCRdb D call of TRBD2. The CDR3 covers 15 residues. The germline CDR1 and CDR2 sequences are DFQATT and SNEGSKA (reference sequence). CDR3 amino acids: CSATSVGTSSVRQYF.

V gene TRBV10-2 combines with J gene TRBJ1-5; TCRdb lists TRBD1, though no DNA is available to test this call. The CDR3 is 16 residues long. Germline CDR1 WSHSY, CDR2 SAAADI. Here the CDR3 reads CASSERTGGGGQPQHF.

The rearrangement links TRBV6-1 to TRBJ2-1. This CDR3 is built from 14 residues. The V gene's germline CDR1 is MNHNS and CDR2 SASEGT. CDR3 protein: CASKGRGYYNEQFF.